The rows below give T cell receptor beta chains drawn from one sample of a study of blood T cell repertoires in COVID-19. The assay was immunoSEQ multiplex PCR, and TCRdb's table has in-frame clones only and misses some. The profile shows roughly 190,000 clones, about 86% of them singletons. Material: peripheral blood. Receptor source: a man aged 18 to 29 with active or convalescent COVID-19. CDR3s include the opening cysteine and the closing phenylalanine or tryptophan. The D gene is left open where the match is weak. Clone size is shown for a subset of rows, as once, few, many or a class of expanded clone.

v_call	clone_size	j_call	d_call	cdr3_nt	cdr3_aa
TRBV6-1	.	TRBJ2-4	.	TGTGCCAGCAGTGAGCAGGGTTTAGCCAAAAACATTCAGTACTTC	CASSEQGLAKNIQYF
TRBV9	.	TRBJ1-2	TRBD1	TGTGCCAGCAGCGGGGCTTGGGGGACAGGGAACTATGGCTACACCTTC	CASSGAWGTGNYGYTF
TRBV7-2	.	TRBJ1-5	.	TGTGCCAGCAGCTTAGGGGGGCGTCAGCCCCAGCATTTT	CASSLGGRQPQHF
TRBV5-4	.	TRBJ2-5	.	TGTGCCAGCAGACAGGGTTGGGGCGAGGAGACCCAGTACTTC	CASRQGWGEETQYF
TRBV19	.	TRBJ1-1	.	TGTGCCACCCAGGGGTATGGTGGCACTGAAGCTTTCTTT	CATQGYGGTEAFF
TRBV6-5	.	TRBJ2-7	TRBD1	TGTGCCAGCTATACCCAGGGGGCGAAGTTCCACGAGCAGTACTTC	CASYTQGAKFHEQYF
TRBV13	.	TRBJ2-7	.	TGTGCCAGCAGCTTAGCTCCCTTCTACGAGCAGTACTTC	CASSLAPFYEQYF
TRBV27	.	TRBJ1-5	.	TGTGCCAGCAGTGTCTACCTAAATAGCAATCAGCCCCAGCATTTT	CASSVYLNSNQPQHF
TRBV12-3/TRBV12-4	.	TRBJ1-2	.	TGTGCCAGCAGCCCATTCTCAGGGGTTGGCTACACCTTC	CASSPFSGVGYTF
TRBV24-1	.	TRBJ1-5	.	TGTGCCACCAGTCTGACGGGGAATCAGCCCCAGCATTTT	CATSLTGNQPQHF
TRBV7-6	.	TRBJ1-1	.	TGTGCCAGCAGCTTTCGAACAGGAGGGGAAGCTTTCTTT	CASSFRTGGEAFF
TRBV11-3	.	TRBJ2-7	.	TGTGCCAGCAGCTTAGTCGACGAGCAGTACTTC	CASSLVDEQYF
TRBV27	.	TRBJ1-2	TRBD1	TGTGCCATCCGGGACAGGGCGAATAACTATGGCTACACCTTC	CAIRDRANNYGYTF
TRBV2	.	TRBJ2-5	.	TGTGCCAGCAGTTCAGGAGAGACCCAGTACTTC	CASSSGETQYF
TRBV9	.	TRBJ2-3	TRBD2	TGTGCCAGCAGCGTAGGGGTAGCGGGGGGGAATACGCAGTATTTT	CASSVGVAGGNTQYF
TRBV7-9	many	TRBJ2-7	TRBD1	TGTGCCAGCAGCTTTTCATTCGGGACAGGGGCTCTCGAGCAGTACTTC	CASSFSFGTGALEQYF
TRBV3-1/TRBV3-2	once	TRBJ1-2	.	TGTGCCAGCAGCCAGTCGGGGGAAGGTGGCTACACCTTC	CASSQSGEGGYTF
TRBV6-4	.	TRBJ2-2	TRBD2	TGTGCCAGCAGTGAACTAGCGGGAGTAGCCACCGGGGAGCTGTTTTTT	CASSELAGVATGELFF
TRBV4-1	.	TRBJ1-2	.	TGCGCCAGCAGCCAAGGAAGGGAGGACTATAACTATGGCTACACCTTC	CASSQGREDYNYGYTF
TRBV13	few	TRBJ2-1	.	TGTGCCAGCAGCTTGGGACTTAACAATGAGCAGTTCTTC	CASSLGLNNEQFF
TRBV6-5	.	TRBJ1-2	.	TGTGCCAGCAGTTCAGGGGAAACTGTCTATGGCTACACCTTC	CASSSGETVYGYTF
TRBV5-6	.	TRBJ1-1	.	TGTGCCAGCAGCCCCTACCAAATCGGGGGGGGAACTGAAGCTTTCTTT	CASSPYQIGGGTEAFF
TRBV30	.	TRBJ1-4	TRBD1	TGTGCCTGGAGTGGGGGACAGGGGTATGAAAAACTGTTTTTT	CAWSGGQGYEKLFF
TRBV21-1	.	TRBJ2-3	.	TGTGCCAGCAGCACGACGGGGGGAATGGTAGAAGATACGCAGTATTTT	CASSTTGGMVEDTQYF
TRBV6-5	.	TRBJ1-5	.	TGTGCCAGCAGTTACTCGGACAGCGATCAGCCCCAGCATTTT	CASSYSDSDQPQHF
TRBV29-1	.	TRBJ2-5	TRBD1	TGCAGCGCCGTACAGGGGGAGACCCAGTACTTC	CSAVQGETQYF
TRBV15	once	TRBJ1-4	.	TGTGCCACCAGCAGCTCATCCCTACAGGTGGACGAAAAACTGTTTTTT	CATSSSSLQVDEKLFF
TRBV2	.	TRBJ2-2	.	TGTGCCAGCAGAGCGGAGGAACACACCGGGGAGCTGTTTTTT	CASRAEEHTGELFF
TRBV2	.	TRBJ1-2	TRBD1	TGTGCCAGCAAGGATCCCGGAGAGGACAGGGACTATGGCTACACCTTC	CASKDPGEDRDYGYTF
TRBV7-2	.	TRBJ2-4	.	TGTGCCAGCAGCTTATACGAGGGCCCAGACATTCAGTACTTC	CASSLYEGPDIQYF
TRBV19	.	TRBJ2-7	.	TGTGCCAGTAGTTTAACAGGTCTATACGAGCAGTACTTC	CASSLTGLYEQYF
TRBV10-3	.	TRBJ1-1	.	TGTGCCATCAGTGAGGGTGCGGGGTTGAACACTGAAGCTTTCTTT	CAISEGAGLNTEAFF
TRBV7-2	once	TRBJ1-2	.	TGTGCCAGCGGAAGGACGGGACTAGCTAACTATGGCTACACCTTC	CASGRTGLANYGYTF
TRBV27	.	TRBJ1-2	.	TGTGCCAGCAGTCGACAGGCTAACTATGGCTACACCTTC	CASSRQANYGYTF
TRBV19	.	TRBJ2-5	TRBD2	TGTGCCAGTAGAACACTAGCGGGCGAAGAGACCCAGTACTTC	CASRTLAGEETQYF
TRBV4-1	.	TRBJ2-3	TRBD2	TGCGCCAGCAGCCAAGTTCAGCGGGAGGGCACAGATACGCAGTATTTT	CASSQVQREGTDTQYF
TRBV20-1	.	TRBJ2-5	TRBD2	TGCAGTGCTAGTCCTAGCGGGAGGATAACGGAGGAAGAGACCCAGTACTTC	CSASPSGRITEEETQYF
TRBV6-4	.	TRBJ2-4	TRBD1	TGTGCCAGCAGTGAACGGGACAGGGCAAACATTCAGTACTTC	CASSERDRANIQYF
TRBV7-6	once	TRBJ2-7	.	TGTGCCAGCAGCTTAGCACGGGACTACGAGCAGTACTTC	CASSLARDYEQYF
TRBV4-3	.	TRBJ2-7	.	TGCGCCAGCAGCCCCTCTCCCTCCTACGAGCAGTACTTC	CASSPSPSYEQYF
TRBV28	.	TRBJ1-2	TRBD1	TGTGCCAGCAGTTTAAGACAGGGGTTTCGTGGCTACACCTTC	CASSLRQGFRGYTF
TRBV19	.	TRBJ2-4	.	TGTGCCAGTAGTCCCACAGGGAAGCTAGCCAAAAACATTCAGTACTTC	CASSPTGKLAKNIQYF